The clone carrying this TCR beta chain has just a few counts. The antigen remains unidentified. The CDR3 consists of 15 residues. CDR1 is MNHEY, CDR2 SVGAGI, per germline. Trimming took off 5 bases at V and 7 bases at J, with 15 bases between the two ends. This entry belongs to a study of T cell responses to AZD1222 COVID-19 vaccine. Study-level results: Epitopes outside B.1.351 and B.1.1.7 mutated regions reportedly drew nearly half of spike TCRs. Baseline seropositives among AZD1222 recipients totaled only 5 to 7.

Assay used: immunoSEQ multiplex PCR; TCRdb lists only in-frame clones, some missing. The sample consists of about 140,000 clones, over 75% of them appearing once. The specimen was peripheral blood, collected on day 0 of AZD1222 vaccination. The chain carries TRBV6-5 and TRBJ1-6, with TRBD1 as a possible D gene (6 bases). The sequence was obtained from an adult in good health. The CDR3, as DNA: TGTGCCAGCAGTCCCCCGACAGGAAAAAATTCACCCCTCCACTTT. Residues: CASSPPTGKNSPLHF.